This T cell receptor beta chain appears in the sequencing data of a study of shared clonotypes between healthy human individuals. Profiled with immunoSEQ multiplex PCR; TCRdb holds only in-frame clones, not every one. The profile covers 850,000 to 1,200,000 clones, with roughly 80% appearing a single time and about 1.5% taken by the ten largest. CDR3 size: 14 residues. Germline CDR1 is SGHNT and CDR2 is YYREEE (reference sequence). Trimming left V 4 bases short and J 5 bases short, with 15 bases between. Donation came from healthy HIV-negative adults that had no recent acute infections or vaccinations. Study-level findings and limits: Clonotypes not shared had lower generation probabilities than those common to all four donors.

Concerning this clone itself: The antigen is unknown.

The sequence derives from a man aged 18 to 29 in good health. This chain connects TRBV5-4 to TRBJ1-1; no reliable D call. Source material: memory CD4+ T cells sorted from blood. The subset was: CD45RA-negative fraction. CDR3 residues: CASSPSTLRTEAFF. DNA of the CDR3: TGTGCCAGCAGCCCAAGCACCCTGAGGACTGAAGCTTTCTTT.